These 26 T cell receptor beta chains were sequenced from one sample in a study of blood T cell repertoires in COVID-19. Using immunoSEQ multiplex PCR, the repertoire was profiled, and TCRdb retains in-frame clones only, with some absent. The sample carries about 160,000 clones, about 92% recorded once. Sequencing input: peripheral blood. These receptors came from a young man with COVID-19, enrolled during active disease.

The rearrangement links TRBV3-1 (or the pseudogene TRBV3-2) to TRBJ2-5; D might be TRBD2 (5 bases). The CDR3 is 14 amino acids. The germline gives CDR1 LGHDT, CDR2 YNNKEL (reference sequence). V shed 0 bases and J shed 4 bases, with 9 bases lying between them. In nucleotides, the CDR3 is TGTGCCAGCAGCCAAGATACGGCGGGAGAGACCCAGTACTTC. The encoded protein is CASSQDTAGETQYF.

This chain joins TRBV10-1 and TRBJ1-2; D is unclear. Trimming pared 0 bases from V and 7 bases from J, leaving 15 bases between. The CDR3 spans 15 residues. The germline CDR1 and CDR2 sequences are WNHNN and SYGVQD (reference sequence). The CDR3 is CASSESCPPRGGYTF. CDR3 coding DNA: TGCGCCAGCAGTGAGTCGTGTCCCCCCCGGGGTGGCTACACCTTC.

The chain is built from TRBV29-1 and TRBJ2-1; D call uncertain. Germline assignment: CDR1 SQVTM and CDR2 ANQGSEA. V was trimmed by 4 bases and J by 9 bases, leaving 19 bases between them. The CDR3 runs 14 residues. The CDR3 reads CSVVRQPGPGEQFF. The CDR3 bases are TGCAGCGTTGTGAGGCAGCCTGGCCCCGGTGAGCAGTTCTTC.

The chain carries TRBV4-3 and TRBJ1-3; the match to TRBD1 covers 7 bases. This CDR3 region has 14 residues. J lost 6 bases, V lost 2 bases, and 4 bases had no gene match. Germline CDR1 reads LGHNA; CDR2 reads YSLEER. The CDR3 protein is CASSQQGGSNTIYF. The CDR3 bases are TGCGCCAGCAGCCAACAGGGGGGTTCAAACACCATATATTTT.

This sequence joins TRBV6-5 and TRBJ2-7; 8 bases match TRBD1. The CDR3 extends over 13 amino acids. With 7 bases clipped from V and 1 base from J, the junction kept 3 bases outside the gene matches. Germline V gene sequence: CDR1 MNHEY, CDR2 SVGAGI. The CDR3 DNA reads TGTGCCAGCAAGCAGGGGGCGTCCTACGAGCAGTACTTC. This codes for CASKQGASYEQYF.

This chain links TRBV7-3 with TRBJ1-1, with D possibly TRBD1 on 5 matching bases. The CDR3 runs 15 residues. V lost 2 bases, J lost 8 bases, and 18 bases lay in between. Germline CDR1 SGHTA, CDR2 FQGTGA. CDR3 region: CASSLGGMGGGEAFF. The CDR3 bases are TGTGCCAGCAGCTTAGGAGGAATGGGGGGAGGCGAAGCTTTCTTT.

The chain joins TRBV6-5 to TRBJ2-3; 9 bases match TRBD2. CDR1 and CDR2 from the germline V gene are MNHEY and SVGAGI. The CDR3 is 16 amino acids. V was clipped by 2 bases and J by 8 bases; unmatched bases: 11. CDR3 DNA sequence: TGTGCCAGCAGTTACCTTAGCGGGGGCCGGGTGGGTACGCAGTATTTT. Protein sequence: CASSYLSGGRVGTQYF.

This CDR3 reads CASSPGTGKGRYNEQFF. CDR3 nucleotides: TGTGCCAGCAGCCCCGGGACAGGGAAGGGAAGGTACAATGAGCAGTTCTTC. The chain has TRBV6-4 and TRBJ2-1; 9 bases line up with TRBD1. The germline CDR1 and CDR2 sequences are MRHNA and SNTAGT. CDR3 length equals 17 residues. Germline trimming cut 6 bases from V and 4 bases from J; bases unmatched to any gene: 13.

This clone has only one observation. This chain links TRBV4-2 with TRBJ1-1; TRBD1 aligns across 9 bases. This CDR3 spans 15 amino acids. Trimming at V came to 4 bases and at J to 1 base, leaving 4 bases not matched to a gene. The germline gives CDR1 LGHNA, CDR2 YNFKEQ. The chain's CDR3 is CASSPGTGPNTEAFF. The CDR3, as DNA: TGTGCCAGCAGCCCCGGGACAGGGCCGAACACTGAAGCTTTCTTT.

This rearrangement joins TRBV5-4 to TRBJ1-2; a possible D gene is TRBD1 (6 bases). The CDR3 contains 16 residues. Trimming took off 0 bases at V and 6 bases at J, with 18 bases between the two ends. The V gene's germline CDR1 is SGHNT and CDR2 YYREEE (reference sequence). CDR3 nucleotides: TGTGCCAGCAGCTTGGCCTTACAGGGAATATATGATGGCTACACCTTC. Its translation: CASSLALQGIYDGYTF.

J is TRBJ2-7 and V is TRBV15; a weak D match, TRBD1 (6 bases). The V end lost 0 bases, the J end lost 2 bases, and 14 bases lay between the germline ends. The CDR3 has 16 residues. Germline loops: CDR1 LNHNV, CDR2 YYDKDF (reference sequence). The CDR3 sequence: CATSRDLSGTTYEQYF. CDR3 sequence (DNA): TGTGCCACCAGCAGAGACCTGTCCGGGACAACCTACGAGCAGTACTTC.

This chain uses TRBV19 with TRBJ1-2; TRBD1 aligns across 8 bases. V gave up 10 bases and J gave up 8 bases; unmatched junction bases: 15. This CDR3 comprises 14 residues. Germline loops: CDR1 LNHDA, CDR2 SQIVND (reference sequence). This CDR3 reads CATGTPGGVEGYTF. DNA of the CDR3: TGTGCCACGGGGACTCCAGGGGGCGTTGAAGGCTACACCTTC.

V is TRBV18 and J is TRBJ1-2; D remains unclear. This CDR3 has 17 amino acids. Per the germline V gene, CDR1 is KGHSH and CDR2 is LQKENI. V lost 3 bases and J 4 bases, leaving 21 bases between the germline ends. Here the CDR3 DNA reads TGTGCCAGCTCACCCGGAGCAGCCTCCTCGCTTAGCTATGGCTACACCTTC. Its protein is CASSPGAASSLSYGYTF. Looking up the rest from reference TRBV18 and TRBJ1-2 gives the full variable domain: NAGVMQNPRHLVRRRGQEARLRCSPMKGHSHVYWYRQLPEEGLKFMVYLQKENIIDESGMPKERFSAEFPKEGPSILRIQQVVRGDSAAYFCASSPGAASSLSYGYTFGSGTRLTVV.

The V call is TRBV5-6, the J call TRBJ1-1; no clear D gene. Germline CDR1 is SGHDT and CDR2 is YYEEEE. V lost 7 bases to trimming and J lost 4 bases, with 8 bases between them. This CDR3 has 11 amino acids. CDR3 amino acids: CASRAGTEAFF. The CDR3 coding sequence is TGTGCCAGCCGGGCGGGCACTGAAGCTTTCTTT.

This clone was seen once. The chain's CDR3 is CASWPTSRHTEAFF. As DNA, the CDR3 is TGTGCCAGCTGGCCCACGTCCAGGCACACTGAAGCTTTCTTT. The chain combines TRBV6-5 with TRBJ1-1; D unresolved. The CDR3 sequence is 14 residues long. Germline CDR1 MNHEY, CDR2 SVGAGI. With 8 bases removed from V and 3 bases from J, the gap between germline ends came to 16 bases.

The rearrangement uses TRBV28 and TRBJ1-5, with 10 bases aligning to TRBD1. V was clipped by 6 bases and J by 12 bases; unmatched bases: 8. This CDR3 has 13 amino acids. Looked up from germline, CDR1 is MDHEN and CDR2 is SYDVKM. The CDR3 region is CASRGTGVEVQHF. The CDR3 DNA reads TGTGCCAGCAGGGGGACAGGGGTAGAAGTCCAGCATTTT.

The chain employs TRBV24-1 and TRBJ1-5, with TRBD1 as a possible D gene (6 bases). This CDR3 comprises 15 residues. Looked up from germline, CDR1 is KGHDR and CDR2 is SFDVKD. V was pared by 1 base and J by 4 bases, with 10 bases between. The CDR3 nucleotides are TGTGCCACCAGTGATTTACAGGGATTAAATCAGCCCCAGCATTTT. Translated: CATSDLQGLNQPQHF.

The genes are TRBV9 and TRBJ1-2, with TRBD1 matching 7 bases. V dropped 5 bases and J dropped 7; count of bases not matched to a gene: 8. There are 13 residues in the CDR3. Germline V gene sequence: CDR1 SGDLS, CDR2 YYNGEE. The CDR3 sequence is CASSDDRAGGYTF. CDR3 nucleotide sequence: TGTGCCAGCAGTGATGACAGGGCGGGTGGCTACACCTTC.

The V call is TRBV19, the J call TRBJ1-1, with 8 bases lining up with TRBD1. The trim removed 6 bases at V and 1 base at J, leaving 7 bases unmatched. The CDR3 is made up of 15 amino acids. Per the germline V gene, CDR1 is LNHDA and CDR2 is SQIVND (reference sequence). CDR3 region: CASRMITGGNTEAFF. In DNA form, the CDR3 reads TGTGCCAGTAGGATGATAACAGGGGGGAACACTGAAGCTTTCTTT.

V and J are TRBV27 and TRBJ2-6; D is perhaps TRBD2 (5 bases). CDR1 and CDR2 from the germline V gene are MNHEY and SMNVEV (reference sequence). The CDR3 has 13 residues. Deletions cut 6 bases from V and 12 bases from J, with 15 bases between. The CDR3 nucleotides are TGTGCCAGCAGCCCTTCGGACTCCCCCGTCCTGACTTTC. Its protein product is CASSPSDSPVLTF. The full variable domain, completed using reference TRBV27 and TRBJ2-6, is EAQVTQNPRYLITVTGKKLTVTCSQNMNHEYMSWYRQDPGLGLRQIYYSMNVEVTDKGDVPEGYKVSRKEKRNFPLILESPSPNQTSLYFCASSPSDSPVLTFGAGSRLTVL.

In its sample, this clone was seen once. The chain employs TRBV5-4 and TRBJ2-3, with D unresolved. Germline assignment: CDR1 SGHNT and CDR2 YYREEE (reference sequence). Trimming took off 4 bases at V and 6 bases at J, with 12 bases between the two ends. This CDR3 is built from 13 residues. The CDR3 reads CASSPPGRDTQYF. The CDR3 nucleotides read TGTGCCAGCAGCCCCCCAGGCAGGGATACGCAGTATTTT.

The V and J genes are TRBV6-2 or TRBV6-3 and TRBJ1-1; D is possibly TRBD1 (6 bases). The length of the CDR3 is 15 residues. The V end lost 2 bases, the J end lost 5 bases, and 15 bases lay between the germline ends. Germline V CDR1 and CDR2: MNHEY, SVGEGT. For the CDR3, the DNA is TGTGCCAGCAGTTACCCGGGGGGCGCGGGGACTGAAGCTTTCTTT. It is translated as CASSYPGGAGTEAFF.

The chain links TRBV28 to TRBJ1-1; a weak D match, TRBD1 (5 bases). Germline loops: CDR1 MDHEN, CDR2 SYDVKM. V was clipped by 7 bases and J by 0 bases, with 18 bases between them. The CDR3 has 16 residues. The chain's CDR3 is CASTTLREEVNTEAFF. CDR3 nucleotide sequence: TGTGCCAGCACCACACTCAGGGAAGAGGTGAACACTGAAGCTTTCTTT.

The chain joins TRBV19 to TRBJ1-5; D is unresolved. V was cut by 2 bases and J by 7 bases, with 12 bases left in between. CDR1 LNHDA and CDR2 SQIVND come from the germline V gene (reference sequence). The CDR3 consists of 14 residues. CDR3 in amino acids: CASSIQGSGQPQHF. DNA for the CDR3: TGTGCCAGTAGTATACAAGGGTCGGGGCAGCCCCAGCATTTT.

V gene TRBV27 combines with J gene TRBJ2-7; 10 bases fit TRBD1. The V and J ends lost 5 bases and 4 bases, in that order; junction bases with no gene match: 2. The CDR3 totals 13 residues. Per germline, CDR1 MNHEY and CDR2 SMNVEV (reference sequence). The CDR3 region is CASSRTGGYEQYF. The CDR3 DNA reads as TGTGCCAGCAGTAGGACAGGGGGGTACGAGCAGTACTTC.

The chain couples TRBV19 to TRBJ1-6, with D tentatively TRBD1 (5 bases). V was pared by 4 bases and J by 11 bases, with 15 bases between. CDR3 length: 14 residues. The germline CDR1 and CDR2 sequences are LNHDA and SQIVND (reference sequence). CDR3 in amino acids: CASSRGGSYTPLHF. The DNA of the CDR3 is TGTGCCAGTAGTAGGGGGGGTTCCTACACACCCCTCCACTTT.